This T cell receptor beta chain was found in a study of blood T cell repertoires in COVID-19 (dated by TCRdb to about 2020). For the wider study: Collaborator samples came from the United States, Italy and Spain and covered acute and convalescent phases of COVID-19. The material from the prospective study consisted of cDNA or gDNA derived from T cells, B-cell-depleted T cells, or PBMCs. Subjects who had been exposed to COVID-19, were actively infected with it, or had recovered from it provided the deeply sampled blood TCRbeta repertoires that made up the dataset. The repertoires were released in a freely available public database meant as a resource for research on the immune response to SARS-CoV-2. The samples were drawn from the first 160 participants of the ongoing ImmuneRACE study and from 950 to 1,500 subjects provided by 6 global collaborators. Nearly every sample came with metadata listing a de-identified subject ID, COVID-19 status, age in years and sex. Where available, HLA class I and class II types were obtained from metadata supplied by the sample provider rather than from assay-based typing.

Study-wide findings and limitations: Clinical and demographic metadata were provided uncurated, with the amount varying by source and participant.

Of note for this clone: Its antigen remains unidentified. No base quality values were provided; no much bigger clone lies one nucleotide off.

Whole blood was collected in K2EDTA tubes by collaborating institutions according to the institutions' own protocols. For TCRbeta analysis, collaborator samples were shipped as frozen whole blood, as isolated PBMCs, or as DNA extracted from either sample type. TCRbeta CDR3 regions were amplified from genomic DNA by means of the immunoSEQ Assay, a bias-controlled multiplex PCR. Under the source paper's analysis protocol: Within the assay, amplification of reference gene primers was used to estimate how many nucleated cells each sample contained. To quantify the absolute abundance of each unique TCRbeta CDR3 rearrangement, sequence reads were collapsed and filtered. For each sample, productive Simpson clonality was calculated as the square root of Simpson's diversity index over productive rearrangements. What TCRdb holds here is the immuneACCESS table cut down to in-frame rearrangements. Part of the clones is not present; checked against another copy, under half of the missing clones reflect an unresolved V gene, and the others are unexplained. V and J calls plus clone size are reproduced from that table; the DNA served to infer D and trimming. Recorded for this sample are 150,000 to 200,000 clones; 80% to 90% of them occurred a single time. 3% to 4% of the sample goes to the ten largest clones.

Reading the germline V gene (reference sequence) gives CDR1 DFQATT and CDR2 SNEGSKA. The CDR3 holds 15 amino acids from the cysteine to the phenylalanine. Only CDR3 DNA is held: 45 bases, read in frame from base 1. Unmatched junction bases come to 5, with V trimmed by 6 bases and J by 2 bases. Specimen: peripheral blood. This receptor was taken from a man between 18 and 29 years old with active or convalescent COVID-19. The rearrangement joined TRBV20-1 to TRBJ2-5; TRBD2 agrees with 14 junctional bases. The encoded CDR3 is CSASGLAGGQETQYF. The bases read TGCAGTGCCAGTGGACTAGCGGGGGGACAAGAGACCCAGTACTTC.